This TCR beta chain emerged from a study of cytomegalovirus exposure and HLA in healthy donors. The table came from immunoSEQ multiplex PCR; TCRdb's copy has only in-frame clones and leaves some out. The data show roughly 98,000 clones, roughly 84% seen once. Overall study findings and caveats: Most TCR sequences showed up rarely, but some public TCRs showed up in many donors. In vitro assays verified that three CMV-associated chains recognized CMV antigens specifically. First-cohort TCR clusters tended to co-occur in the roughly 130 validation repertoires, a later analysis found. Reported performance of the classifier showed diagnosis of cytomegalovirus status with high specificity and sensitivity.

Trimming left V 1 base short and J 1 base short, with 10 bases between. Germline CDR1 reads SGHTA; CDR2 reads FQGNSA. This CDR3 spans 15 amino acids. A few counts support this clone. The target antigen is unknown. Sequencing was done on a sample of PBMCs. The chain is built from TRBV7-2 and TRBJ1-1; possibly TRBD1 for D (6 bases). This receptor was taken from a man younger than 35 in good health and CMV-seropositive. CDR3 nucleotide sequence: TGTGCCAGCAGCTTAGAGATGGGGGCGAACACTGAAGCTTTCTTT. This gives the protein CASSLEMGANTEAFF.